These T cell receptor beta chains were read from a single sample in a study of T-cell reconstitution after alpha-beta-depleted transplantation in children. One entry per CDR3 protein, called by TCRdb with MiXCR from the PCR reads. The sample shows some 490,000 distinct CDR3 sequences, 12% of them seen only once. Here the sequenced sample was PBMCs from the stem cell graft donor, taken from the stem cell graft. The source of these receptors is a human donor who donated a stem cell graft to a child with combined immunodeficiency. Each CDR3 is given with its conserved first and last residue.

v_gene	j_gene	CDR3aa
TRBV6-1	TRBJ2-5	CASSAGQNQETQYF
TRBV7-9	TRBJ2-7	CASSTTGSPYEQYF
TRBV5-1	TRBJ2-3	CASSEGLAPTDTQYF
TRBV4-3	TRBJ2-1	CASSQEGSNPYNEQFF
TRBV28	TRBJ1-2	CASSQPGQGLYGYTF
TRBV13	TRBJ1-2	CASSSTASGYGYTF
TRBV20-1	TRBJ2-7	CSARRTSYEQYF
TRBV6-2/TRBV6-3	TRBJ2-3	CASSYGWRRDRATDTQYF
TRBV2	TRBJ2-1	CASNGGSYNEQFF
TRBV25-1	TRBJ2-1	CASSGEASYNEQFF
TRBV12-3/TRBV12-4	TRBJ2-6	CASSFRGLSSGANVLTF
TRBV3-1	TRBJ2-7	CASSQGLAVSYEQYF
TRBV12-3/TRBV12-4	TRBJ1-3	CASRIDRGPGNTIYF
TRBV3-1	TRBJ2-1	CASSQGLAEGAYNEQFF
TRBV20-1	TRBJ2-1	CSARTSNYNEQFF
TRBV5-6	TRBJ2-1	CASSLGPIKFF
TRBV7-9	TRBJ2-1	CASSFPTSGRGYNEQFF
TRBV7-2	TRBJ2-7	CASSLGQLAGTRYEQYF
TRBV10-2	TRBJ2-1	CASSEGGLAGERSYNEQFF
TRBV28	TRBJ2-1	CASSSPVLYNEQFF
TRBV6-1	TRBJ2-3	CASRIGLAGGDTQYF
TRBV28	TRBJ2-1	CASSPRGGGYNEQFF
TRBV18	TRBJ2-5	CASSTGTGGETQYF
TRBV29-1	TRBJ2-6	CSVEQGQEISGANVLTF
TRBV20-1	TRBJ1-1	CSAPGQGRTEAFF
TRBV18	TRBJ2-7	CASSPRPGEGNEQYF
TRBV7-9	TRBJ2-2	CASSRFLEAGELFF
TRBV4-2	TRBJ1-3	CASSQDASYSGNTIYF
TRBV6-2/TRBV6-3	TRBJ2-7	CASSYFGLVYEQYF
TRBV7-9	TRBJ2-3	CASRGRGETSTDTQYF
TRBV7-3	TRBJ2-3	CASSPTGPPDTQYF
TRBV25-1	TRBJ1-1	CASSELRGNTEAFF
TRBV29-1	TRBJ1-1	CSVRADPNTEAFF
TRBV18	TRBJ2-1	CASSPRSPHEQFF
TRBV4-2	TRBJ2-7	CASSQYGGSYEQYF